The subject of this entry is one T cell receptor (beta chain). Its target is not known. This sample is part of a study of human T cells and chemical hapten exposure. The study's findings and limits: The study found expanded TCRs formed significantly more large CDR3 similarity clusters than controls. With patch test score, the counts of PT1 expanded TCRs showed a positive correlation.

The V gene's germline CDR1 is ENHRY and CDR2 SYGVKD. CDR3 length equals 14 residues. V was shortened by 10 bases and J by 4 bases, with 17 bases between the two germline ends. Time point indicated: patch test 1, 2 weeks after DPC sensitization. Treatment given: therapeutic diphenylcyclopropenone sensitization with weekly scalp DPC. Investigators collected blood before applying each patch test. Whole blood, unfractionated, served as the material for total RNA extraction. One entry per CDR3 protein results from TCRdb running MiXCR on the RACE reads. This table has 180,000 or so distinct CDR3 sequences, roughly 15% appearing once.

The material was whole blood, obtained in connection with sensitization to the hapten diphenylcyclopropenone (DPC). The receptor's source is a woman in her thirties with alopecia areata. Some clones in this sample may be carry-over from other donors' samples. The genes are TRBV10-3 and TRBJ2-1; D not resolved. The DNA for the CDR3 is TGTGCCACGAAAGAAGGGAAGGAGTACAATGAGCAGTTCTTC. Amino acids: CATKEGKEYNEQFF.